Each of the 15 T cell receptor beta chains below was sequenced from the same sample in a study of T cells in Graves' hyperthyroidism and ophthalmopathy. There were TCR beta CDR3 regions amplified from RNA transcripts. With the HTBI primer set, the TCR CDR3 went through a first round of RT-PCR. One entry per CDR3 protein results from TCRdb running MiXCR on the multiplex PCR reads. This sample has hundreds of thousands of distinct CDR3 sequences, with more than 12% found just once. What was sequenced was blood. The receptor source for this set is a woman aged 45-59 years with Graves' ophthalmopathy.

This clonotype was seen only a few times. This chain joins TRBV6-2 or TRBV6-3 and TRBJ2-1; tentative D call: TRBD1 (7 bases). The CDR3 extends over 14 amino acids. With 7 bases removed from V and 2 bases from J, the gap between germline ends came to 12 bases. CDR1 and CDR2 from the germline V gene are MNHEY and SVGEGT. The CDR3 bases are TGTGCCAGCAAAGACAGGGAGGCCTACAATGAGCAGTTCTTC. Its translation is CASKDREAYNEQFF.

The chain uses TRBV15 and TRBJ1-4, with TRBD1 identical over 8 bases. Trimming cost V 4 bases and J 4 bases; bases outside gene matches: 8. Germline values: CDR1 LNHNV, CDR2 YYDKDF (reference sequence). This CDR3 has 16 amino acids. CDR3 nucleotide sequence: TGTGCCACCAGCAACATGCAGGGGGCTTTTAATGAAAAACTGTTTTTT. Protein product: CATSNMQGAFNEKLFF.

The chain carries TRBV29-1 and TRBJ2-1, with D maybe TRBD2 (5 bases). Trimming removed 4 bases at V and 10 bases at J, with 8 bases between. CDR1 and CDR2 (germline): SQVTM, ANQGSEA. CDR3 length: 10 amino acids. CDR3 sequence (DNA): TGCAGCGTTGGAGGGCGGGAGCAGTTCTTC. It is translated as CSVGGREQFF.

V gene TRBV24-1 combines with J gene TRBJ2-3; 11 nucleotides agree with TRBD2. The CDR3 is 17 amino acids. Trimming cost V 2 bases and J 4 bases; bases outside gene matches: 7. Germline CDR1 is KGHDR and CDR2 is SFDVKD. CDR3 sequence reads: CATSDSFSGRVADTQYF. CDR3 nucleotide sequence: TGTGCCACCAGTGATTCCTTTAGCGGGAGGGTCGCAGATACGCAGTATTTT.

This clonotype was observed at least ten times. The rearrangement uses TRBV5-6 and TRBJ2-7, with D tentatively TRBD1 or TRBD2 (5 bases each). The CDR3 spans 12 residues. The germline gives CDR1 SGHDT, CDR2 YYEEEE. V shed 4 bases and J shed 8 bases, with 13 bases lying between them. The CDR3 region is CASSRGVVKQYF. CDR3 bases: TGTGCCAGCAGCAGAGGGGTAGTCAAGCAGTACTTC.

Many counts were recorded for this clonotype. The chain is built from TRBV3-1 and TRBJ2-7; D is possibly TRBD1 (5 bases). Germline CDR1 reads LGHDT; CDR2 reads YNNKEL (reference sequence). V was clipped by 5 bases and J by 6 bases, with 14 bases between them. The CDR3 is made up of 13 amino acids. For the CDR3, the DNA is TGTGCCAGCAGCTTGGGGCTAACCGGCGAGCAGTACTTC. Translation: CASSLGLTGEQYF.

The chain links TRBV7-9 to TRBJ2-3; D is ambiguous. This CDR3 is built from 14 residues. Germline CDR1 SEHNR, CDR2 FQNEAQ (reference sequence). Trimming took off 4 bases at V and 6 bases at J, with 14 bases between the two ends. CDR3 region: CASSSLPGWDTQYF. CDR3 in DNA: TGTGCCAGCAGCTCCCTTCCCGGGTGGGATACGCAGTATTTT.

There are many counts of this clonotype. The chain has TRBV7-2 and TRBJ2-4, with D perhaps matching TRBD1 (5 bases). The CDR3 length is 15 residues. V lost 5 bases and J lost 4, with 15 bases in between. CDR1 and CDR2 (germline): SGHTA, FQGNSA. The CDR3 sequence: CASSLLGQQKNIQYF. The CDR3 DNA follows: TGTGCCAGCAGCCTTCTGGGGCAGCAAAAAAACATTCAGTACTTC.

This rearrangement joins TRBV7-9 to TRBJ1-4; unclear D gene. Germline V gives CDR1 SEHNR, CDR2 FQNEAQ (reference sequence). Between the trimmed V and J ends, which lost 3 bases and 0 bases, there was a span of 5 bases. This CDR3 is built from 14 residues. In DNA form, the CDR3 reads TGTGCCAGCAGCTTCTGGTCAACTAATGAAAAACTGTTTTTT. It specifies CASSFWSTNEKLFF. The variable domain in full, completed from reference TRBV7-9 and TRBJ1-4, reads DTGVSQNPRHKITKRGQNVTFRCDPISEHNRLYWYRQTLGQGPEFLTYFQNEAQLEKSRLLSDRFSAERPKGSFSTLEIQRTEQGDSAMYLCASSFWSTNEKLFFGSGTQLSVL.

In its sample, this clonotype was seen many times. The rearrangement uses TRBV11-3 and TRBJ2-7; D tentatively fits TRBD1 or TRBD2 (5 bases each). Germline V gene sequence: CDR1 SGHNT, CDR2 YENEEA. V shed 5 bases and J shed 4 bases, with 18 bases lying between them. The length of the CDR3 is 15 residues. The CDR3 DNA sequence: TGTGCCAGCAGCGGGACGAGATGGCAGGGTTACGAGCAGTACTTC. It yields the protein CASSGTRWQGYEQYF.

This clonotype occurred many times. The chain recombines TRBV20-1 with TRBJ2-1; TRBD2 aligns across 12 bases. The V segment lost 5 bases and the J segment 3 bases; nucleotides outside the gene matches: 2. This CDR3 has 14 residues. Germline CDR1 DFQATT, CDR2 SNEGSKA (reference sequence). CDR3 in amino acids: CSASSGRDYNEQFF. Here the CDR3 DNA reads TGCAGTGCTTCTAGCGGGAGGGACTACAATGAGCAGTTCTTC.

The sample holds many counts of this clonotype. The chain recombines TRBV7-9 with TRBJ2-7, with 9 bases fitting TRBD1. Germline-derived CDR1 and CDR2 are SEHNR and FQNEAQ (reference sequence). The junction had 5 bases not matched to a gene; V was cut back by 5 bases and J by 0 bases. The CDR3 has 15 amino acids. The CDR3 is CASSPGQGNSYEQYF. DNA of the CDR3: TGTGCCAGCAGCCCCGGACAGGGGAACTCCTACGAGCAGTACTTC.

This clonotype occurred a few times. This chain connects TRBV20-1 to TRBJ2-5; 9 bases agree with TRBD1. This CDR3 spans 14 amino acids. V lost 4 bases to trimming and J lost 5 bases; unmatched junction nucleotides: 8. Germline V gives CDR1 DFQATT, CDR2 SNEGSKA (reference sequence). The DNA for the CDR3 is TGCAGTGCTACCCCCCTACAGGGGGCTGAGACCCAGTACTTC. Protein: CSATPLQGAETQYF.

In its sample, this clonotype was seen many times. The chain couples TRBV9 to TRBJ2-2; D is undetermined. Trimming left V 0 bases short and J 5 bases short, with 8 bases between. Germline values: CDR1 SGDLS, CDR2 YYNGEE. The length of the CDR3 is 14 residues. The CDR3 protein is CASSVGDITGELFF. DNA for the CDR3: TGTGCCAGCAGCGTAGGGGATATTACCGGGGAGCTGTTTTTT.

This clonotype was recorded many times. The chain is built from TRBV6-2 or TRBV6-3 and TRBJ2-7; 13 nucleotides line up with TRBD2. Germline lookup yields CDR1 MNHEY and CDR2 SVGEGT. V trimming: 5 bases; J trimming: 7 bases; junction bases outside the gene matches: 8. The CDR3 contains 15 residues. CDR3 region: CASSDRLAGGQEQYF. In nucleotides, the CDR3 is TGTGCCAGCAGTGACCGACTAGCGGGAGGTCAGGAGCAGTACTTC.